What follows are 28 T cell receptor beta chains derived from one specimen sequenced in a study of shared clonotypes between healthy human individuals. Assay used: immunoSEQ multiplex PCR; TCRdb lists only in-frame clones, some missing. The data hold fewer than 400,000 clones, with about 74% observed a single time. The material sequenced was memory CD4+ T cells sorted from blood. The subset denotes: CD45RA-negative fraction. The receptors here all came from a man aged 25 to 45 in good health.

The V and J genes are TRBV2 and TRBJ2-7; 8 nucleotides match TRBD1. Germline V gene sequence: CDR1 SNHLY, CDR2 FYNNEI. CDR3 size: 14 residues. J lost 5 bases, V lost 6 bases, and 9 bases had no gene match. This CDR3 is CASREDRDGNEQYF. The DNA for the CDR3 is TGTGCCAGCAGAGAGGACAGGGATGGGAACGAGCAGTACTTC.

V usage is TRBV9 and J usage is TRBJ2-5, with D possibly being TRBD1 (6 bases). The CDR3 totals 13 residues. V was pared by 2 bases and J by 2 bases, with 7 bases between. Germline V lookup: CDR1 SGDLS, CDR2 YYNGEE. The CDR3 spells CASSVGQQETQYF. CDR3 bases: TGTGCCAGCAGCGTGGGACAACAAGAGACCCAGTACTTC.

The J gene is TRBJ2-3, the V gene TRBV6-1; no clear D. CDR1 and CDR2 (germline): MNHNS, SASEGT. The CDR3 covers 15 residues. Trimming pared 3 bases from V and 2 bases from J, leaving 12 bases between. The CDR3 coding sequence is TGTGCCAGCAGTGATGTAATGATGGCCACAGATACGCAGTATTTT. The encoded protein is CASSDVMMATDTQYF.

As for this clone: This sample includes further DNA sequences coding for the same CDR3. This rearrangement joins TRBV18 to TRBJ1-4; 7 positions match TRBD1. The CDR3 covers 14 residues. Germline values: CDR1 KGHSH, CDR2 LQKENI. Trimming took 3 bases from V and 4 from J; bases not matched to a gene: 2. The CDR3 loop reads CASSPGQLNEKLFF. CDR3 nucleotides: TGTGCCAGCTCACCGGGACAGCTTAATGAAAAACTGTTTTTT.

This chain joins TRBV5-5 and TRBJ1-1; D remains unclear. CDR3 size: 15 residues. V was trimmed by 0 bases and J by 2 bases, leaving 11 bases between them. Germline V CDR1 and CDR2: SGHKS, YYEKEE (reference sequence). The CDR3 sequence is CASSLEWEGNTEAFF. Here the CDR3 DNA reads TGTGCCAGCAGCTTGGAGTGGGAGGGAAACACTGAAGCTTTCTTT.

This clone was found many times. CDR3 residues: CASSVILGGNEQFF. The CDR3 coding sequence is TGTGCCAGCAGTGTTATTCTGGGCGGGAATGAGCAGTTCTTC. V gene TRBV2 combines with J gene TRBJ2-1; TRBD2 might be the D (5 bases). This CDR3 spans 14 amino acids. Trimming stripped 4 bases from V and 7 bases from J, with 14 bases between. The germline CDR1 and CDR2 sequences are SNHLY and FYNNEI.

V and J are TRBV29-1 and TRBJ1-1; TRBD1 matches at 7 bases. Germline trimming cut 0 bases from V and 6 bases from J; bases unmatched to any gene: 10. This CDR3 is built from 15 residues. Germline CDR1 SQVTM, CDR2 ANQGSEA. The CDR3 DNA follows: TGCAGCGTTGAAGATACGAGCAGGGGGGTATCTGAAGCTTTCTTT. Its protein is CSVEDTSRGVSEAFF.

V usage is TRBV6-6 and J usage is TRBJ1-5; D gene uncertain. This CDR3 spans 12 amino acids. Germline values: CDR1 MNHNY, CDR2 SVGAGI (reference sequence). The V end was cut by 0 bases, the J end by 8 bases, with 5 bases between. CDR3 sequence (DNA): TGTGCCAGCAGTTACTCCTCGGAGCCCCAGCATTTT. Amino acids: CASSYSSEPQHF.

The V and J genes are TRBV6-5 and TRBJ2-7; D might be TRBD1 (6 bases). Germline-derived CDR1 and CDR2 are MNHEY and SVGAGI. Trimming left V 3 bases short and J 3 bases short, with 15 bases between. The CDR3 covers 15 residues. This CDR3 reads CASSYLPQGIYEQYF. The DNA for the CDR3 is TGTGCCAGCAGTTATCTGCCTCAGGGGATCTACGAGCAGTACTTC.

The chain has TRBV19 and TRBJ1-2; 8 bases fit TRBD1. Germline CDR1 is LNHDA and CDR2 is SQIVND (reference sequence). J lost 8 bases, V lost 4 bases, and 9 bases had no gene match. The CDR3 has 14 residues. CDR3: CASSNTGTGSGYTF. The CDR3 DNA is TGTGCCAGTAGTAACACCGGGACAGGCTCCGGCTACACCTTC.

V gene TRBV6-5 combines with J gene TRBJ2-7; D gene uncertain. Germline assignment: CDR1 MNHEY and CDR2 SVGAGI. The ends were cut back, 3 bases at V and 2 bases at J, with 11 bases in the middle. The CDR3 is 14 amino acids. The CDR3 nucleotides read TGTGCCAGCAGTTATCAGGTCCAAGCCTACGAGCAGTACTTC. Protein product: CASSYQVQAYEQYF.

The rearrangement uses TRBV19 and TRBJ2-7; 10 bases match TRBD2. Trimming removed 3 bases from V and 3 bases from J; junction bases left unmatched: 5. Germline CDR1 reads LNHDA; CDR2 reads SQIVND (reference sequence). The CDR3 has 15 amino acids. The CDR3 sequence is CASSIGLAVFYEQYF. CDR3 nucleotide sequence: TGTGCCAGTAGTATCGGACTAGCGGTGTTCTACGAGCAGTACTTC.

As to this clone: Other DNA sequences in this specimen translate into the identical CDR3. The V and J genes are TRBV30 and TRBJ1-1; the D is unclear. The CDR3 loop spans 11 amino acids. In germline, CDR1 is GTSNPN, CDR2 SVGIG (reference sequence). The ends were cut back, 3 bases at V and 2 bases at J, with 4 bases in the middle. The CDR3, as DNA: TGTGCCTGGAGGGAAAACACTGAAGCTTTCTTT. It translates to CAWRENTEAFF.

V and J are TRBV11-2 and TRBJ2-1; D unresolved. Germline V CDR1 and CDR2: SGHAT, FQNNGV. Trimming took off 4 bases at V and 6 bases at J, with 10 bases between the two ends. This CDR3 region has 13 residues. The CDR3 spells CASSSLWANEQFF. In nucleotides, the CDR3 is TGTGCCAGCAGCTCGCTTTGGGCCAATGAGCAGTTCTTC. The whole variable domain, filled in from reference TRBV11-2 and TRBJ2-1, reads EAGVAQSPRYKIIEKRQSVAFWCNPISGHATLYWYQQILGQGPKLLIQFQNNGVVDDSQLPKDRFSAERLKGVDSTLKIQPAKLEDSAVYLCASSSLWANEQFFGPGTRLTVL.

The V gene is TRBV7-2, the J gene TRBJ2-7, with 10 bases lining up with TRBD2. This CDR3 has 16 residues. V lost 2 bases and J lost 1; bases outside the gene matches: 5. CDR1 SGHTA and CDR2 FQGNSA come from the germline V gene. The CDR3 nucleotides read TGTGCCAGCAGCTTATCTAGCGGGAGTAGGTCCTACGAGCAGTACTTC. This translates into CASSLSSGSRSYEQYF.

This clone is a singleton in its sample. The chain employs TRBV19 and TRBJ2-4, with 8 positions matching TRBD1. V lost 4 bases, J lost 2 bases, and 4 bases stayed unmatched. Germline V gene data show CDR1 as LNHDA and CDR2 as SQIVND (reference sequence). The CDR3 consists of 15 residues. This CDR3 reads CASSRTGPTKNIQYF. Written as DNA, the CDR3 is TGTGCCAGTAGTAGGACAGGGCCGACCAAAAACATTCAGTACTTC.

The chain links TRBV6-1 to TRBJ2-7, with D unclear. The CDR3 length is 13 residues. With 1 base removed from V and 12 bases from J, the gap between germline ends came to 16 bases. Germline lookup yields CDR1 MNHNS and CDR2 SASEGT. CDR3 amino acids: CASSEETLKWRYF. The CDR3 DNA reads TGTGCCAGCAGTGAAGAAACCCTTAAGTGGAGGTACTTC.

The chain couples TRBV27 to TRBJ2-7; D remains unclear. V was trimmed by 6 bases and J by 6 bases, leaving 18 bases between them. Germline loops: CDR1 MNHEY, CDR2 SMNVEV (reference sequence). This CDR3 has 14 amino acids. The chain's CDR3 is CASSPTWAGREQYF. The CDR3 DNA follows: TGTGCCAGCAGCCCGACCTGGGCAGGCCGCGAGCAGTACTTC.

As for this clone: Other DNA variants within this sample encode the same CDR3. CDR3 protein: CSVEGGSNTGELFF. The CDR3 DNA reads as TGCAGCGTTGAGGGCGGGAGTAACACCGGGGAGCTGTTTTTT. The rearrangement links TRBV29-1 to TRBJ2-2; 7 bases are shared with TRBD2. V trimming: 3 bases; J trimming: 2 bases; junction bases outside the gene matches: 3. This CDR3 comprises 14 residues. The germline CDR1 and CDR2 sequences are SQVTM and ANQGSEA.

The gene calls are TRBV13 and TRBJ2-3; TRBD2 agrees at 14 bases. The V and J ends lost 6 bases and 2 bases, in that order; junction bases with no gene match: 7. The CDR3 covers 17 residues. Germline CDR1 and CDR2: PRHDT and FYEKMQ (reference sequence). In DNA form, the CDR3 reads TGTGCCAGCAGTTCAGGACTAGCGGGAGGACTCACAGATACGCAGTATTTT. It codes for CASSSGLAGGLTDTQYF.

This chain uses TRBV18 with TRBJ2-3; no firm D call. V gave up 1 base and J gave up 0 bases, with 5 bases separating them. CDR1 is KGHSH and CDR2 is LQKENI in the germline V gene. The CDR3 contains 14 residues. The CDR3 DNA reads TGTGCCAGCTCACCACTGGCGAGCACAGATACGCAGTATTTT. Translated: CASSPLASTDTQYF. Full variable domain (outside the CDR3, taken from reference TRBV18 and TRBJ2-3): NAGVMQNPRHLVRRRGQEARLRCSPMKGHSHVYWYRQLPEEGLKFMVYLQKENIIDESGMPKERFSAEFPKEGPSILRIQQVVRGDSAAYFCASSPLASTDTQYFGPGTRLTVL.

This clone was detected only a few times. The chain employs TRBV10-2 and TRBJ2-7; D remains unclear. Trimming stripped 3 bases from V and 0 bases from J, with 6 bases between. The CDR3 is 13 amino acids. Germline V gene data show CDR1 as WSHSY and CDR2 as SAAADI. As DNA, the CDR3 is TGCGCCAGCAGTGACCAGAGCTCCTACGAGCAGTACTTC. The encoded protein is CASSDQSSYEQYF.

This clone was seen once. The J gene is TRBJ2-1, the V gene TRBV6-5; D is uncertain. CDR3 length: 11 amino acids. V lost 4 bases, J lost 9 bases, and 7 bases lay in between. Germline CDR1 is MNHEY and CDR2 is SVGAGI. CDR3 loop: CASSLATEQFF. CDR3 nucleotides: TGTGCCAGCAGTTTGGCTACTGAGCAGTTCTTC.

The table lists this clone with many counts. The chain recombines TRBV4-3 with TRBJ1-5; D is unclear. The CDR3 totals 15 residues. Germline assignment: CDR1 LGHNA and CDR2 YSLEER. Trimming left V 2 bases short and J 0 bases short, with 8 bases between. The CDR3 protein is CASSQTLDSNQPQHF. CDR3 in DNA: TGCGCCAGCAGCCAAACTTTAGATAGCAATCAGCCCCAGCATTTT.

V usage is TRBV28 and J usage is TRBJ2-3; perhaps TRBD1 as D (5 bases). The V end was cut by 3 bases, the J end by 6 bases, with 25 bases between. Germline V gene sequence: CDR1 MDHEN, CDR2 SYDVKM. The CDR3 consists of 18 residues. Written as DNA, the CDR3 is TGTGCCAGCAGTTTTCCCGCGTTTCGGGTCGACAGCCCGGATACGCAGTATTTT. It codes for CASSFPAFRVDSPDTQYF.

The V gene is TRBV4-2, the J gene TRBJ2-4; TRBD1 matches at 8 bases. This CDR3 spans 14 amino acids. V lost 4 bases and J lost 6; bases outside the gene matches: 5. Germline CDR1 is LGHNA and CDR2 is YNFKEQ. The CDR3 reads CASSPDRAGNIQYF. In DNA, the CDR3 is TGTGCCAGCAGCCCGGACAGGGCTGGAAACATTCAGTACTTC.

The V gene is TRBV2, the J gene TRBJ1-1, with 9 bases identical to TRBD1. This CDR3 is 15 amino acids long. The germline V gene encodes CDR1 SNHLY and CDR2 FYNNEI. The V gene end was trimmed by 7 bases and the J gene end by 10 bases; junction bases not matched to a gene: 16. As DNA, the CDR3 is TGTGCCAGCACCACCCTCAAGTCTTCGGGACAGGGAGCTTTCTTT. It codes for CASTTLKSSGQGAFF.

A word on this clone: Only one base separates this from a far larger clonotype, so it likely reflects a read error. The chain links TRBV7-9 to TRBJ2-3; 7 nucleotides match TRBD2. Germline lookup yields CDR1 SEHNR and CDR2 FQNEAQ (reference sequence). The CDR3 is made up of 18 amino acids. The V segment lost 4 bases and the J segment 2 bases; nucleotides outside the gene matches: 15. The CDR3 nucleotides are TGTGCCAGCAGCTCCTGCATAGTGCGAGCGGGAAACACAGATACGCAGTATTTT. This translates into CASSSCIVRAGNTDTQYF.